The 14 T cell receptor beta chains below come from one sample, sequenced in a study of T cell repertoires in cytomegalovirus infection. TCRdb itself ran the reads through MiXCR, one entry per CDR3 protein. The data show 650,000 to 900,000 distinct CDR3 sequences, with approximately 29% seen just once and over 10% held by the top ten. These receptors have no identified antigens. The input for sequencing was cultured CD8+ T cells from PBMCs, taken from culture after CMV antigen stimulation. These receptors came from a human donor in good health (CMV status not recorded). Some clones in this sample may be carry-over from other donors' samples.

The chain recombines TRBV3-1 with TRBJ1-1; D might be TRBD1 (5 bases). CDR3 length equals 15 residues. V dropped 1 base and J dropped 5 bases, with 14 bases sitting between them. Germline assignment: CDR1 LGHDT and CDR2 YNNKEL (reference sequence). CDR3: CASSQAPLGVTEAFF. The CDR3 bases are TGTGCCAGCAGCCAAGCTCCCTTGGGGGTGACTGAAGCTTTCTTT.

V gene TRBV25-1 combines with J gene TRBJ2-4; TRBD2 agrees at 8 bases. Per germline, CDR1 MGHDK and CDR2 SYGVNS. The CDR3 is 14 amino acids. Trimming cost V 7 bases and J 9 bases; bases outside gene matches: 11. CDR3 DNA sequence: TGTGCCAGCACCCCGGGGGGGGGGATGAGCATTCAGTACTTC. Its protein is CASTPGGGMSIQYF.

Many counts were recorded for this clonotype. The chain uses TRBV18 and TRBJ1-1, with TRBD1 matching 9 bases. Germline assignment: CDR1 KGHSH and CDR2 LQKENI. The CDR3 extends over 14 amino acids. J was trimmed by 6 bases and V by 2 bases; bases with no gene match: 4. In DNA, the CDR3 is TGTGCCAGCTCACCAGGGACAGGGTCCCCTGAAGCTTTCTTT. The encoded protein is CASSPGTGSPEAFF. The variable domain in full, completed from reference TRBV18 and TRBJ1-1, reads NAGVMQNPRHLVRRRGQEARLRCSPMKGHSHVYWYRQLPEEGLKFMVYLQKENIIDESGMPKERFSAEFPKEGPSILRIQQVVRGDSAAYFCASSPGTGSPEAFFGQGTRLTVV.

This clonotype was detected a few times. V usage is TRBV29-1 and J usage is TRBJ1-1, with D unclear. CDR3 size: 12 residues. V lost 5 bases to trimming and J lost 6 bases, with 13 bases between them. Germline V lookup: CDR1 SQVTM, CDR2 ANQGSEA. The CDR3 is CSVKSRLPEAFF. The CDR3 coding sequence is TGCAGCGTTAAGTCCAGGTTGCCTGAAGCTTTCTTT.

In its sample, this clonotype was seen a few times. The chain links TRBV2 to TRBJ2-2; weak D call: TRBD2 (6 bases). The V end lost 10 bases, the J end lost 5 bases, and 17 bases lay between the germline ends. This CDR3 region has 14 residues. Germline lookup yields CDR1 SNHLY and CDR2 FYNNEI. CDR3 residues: CATARRGETGELFF. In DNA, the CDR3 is TGTGCCACCGCCCGGAGGGGAGAGACCGGGGAGCTGTTTTTT.

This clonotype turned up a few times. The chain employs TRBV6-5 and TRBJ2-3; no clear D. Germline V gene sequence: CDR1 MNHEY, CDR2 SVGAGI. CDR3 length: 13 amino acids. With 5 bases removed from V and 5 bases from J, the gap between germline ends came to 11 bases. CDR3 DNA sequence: TGTGCCAGCAGTATTTATCCGGGAGATACGCAGTATTTT. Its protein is CASSIYPGDTQYF.

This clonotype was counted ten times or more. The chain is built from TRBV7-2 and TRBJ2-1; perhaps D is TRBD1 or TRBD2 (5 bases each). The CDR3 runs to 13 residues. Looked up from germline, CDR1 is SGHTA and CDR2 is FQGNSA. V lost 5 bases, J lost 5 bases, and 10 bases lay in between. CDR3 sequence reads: CASSPGPHNEQFF. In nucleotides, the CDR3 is TGTGCCAGCAGCCCGGGACCACACAATGAGCAGTTCTTC.

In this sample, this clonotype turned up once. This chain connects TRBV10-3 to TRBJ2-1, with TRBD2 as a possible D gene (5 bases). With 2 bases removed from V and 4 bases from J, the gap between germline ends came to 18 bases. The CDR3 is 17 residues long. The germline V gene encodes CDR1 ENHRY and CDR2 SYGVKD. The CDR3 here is CAISETDQRIGYNEQFF. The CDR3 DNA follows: TGTGCCATCAGTGAGACCGACCAGCGGATAGGGTACAATGAGCAGTTCTTC.

CDR3 sequence (DNA): TGTGCCAGCCTGGGTCAAGAGACCCAGTACTTC. It specifies CASLGQETQYF. The chain employs TRBV6-5 and TRBJ2-5; D not certain. V was cut by 8 bases and J by 2 bases, with 6 bases left in between. Per germline, CDR1 MNHEY and CDR2 SVGAGI. The CDR3 loop spans 11 amino acids.

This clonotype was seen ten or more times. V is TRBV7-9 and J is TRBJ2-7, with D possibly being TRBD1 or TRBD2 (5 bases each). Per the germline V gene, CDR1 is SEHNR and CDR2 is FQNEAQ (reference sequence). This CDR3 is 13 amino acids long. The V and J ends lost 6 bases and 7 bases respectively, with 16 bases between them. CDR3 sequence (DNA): TGTGCCAGCAGTTCGGGACGGTCGAGGGAGCAGTACGTC. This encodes CASSSGRSREQYV.

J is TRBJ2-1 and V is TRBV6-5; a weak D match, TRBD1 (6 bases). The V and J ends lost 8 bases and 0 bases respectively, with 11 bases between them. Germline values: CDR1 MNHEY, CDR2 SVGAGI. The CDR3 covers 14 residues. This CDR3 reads CASSGVSSYNEQFF. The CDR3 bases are TGTGCCAGCTCAGGGGTGAGCTCCTACAATGAGCAGTTCTTC.

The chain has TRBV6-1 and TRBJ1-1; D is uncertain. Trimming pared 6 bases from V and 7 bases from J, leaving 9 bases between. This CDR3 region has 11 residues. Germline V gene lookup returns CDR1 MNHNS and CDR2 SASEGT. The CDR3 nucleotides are TGTGCCAGCAGGGTGGGATTTGAAGCTTTCTTT. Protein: CASRVGFEAFF.

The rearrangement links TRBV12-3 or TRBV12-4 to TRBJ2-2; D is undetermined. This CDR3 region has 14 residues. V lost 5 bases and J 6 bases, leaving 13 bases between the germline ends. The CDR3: CASSATRYAGELFF. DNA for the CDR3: TGTGCCAGCAGTGCGACAAGGTACGCCGGGGAGCTGTTTTTT.

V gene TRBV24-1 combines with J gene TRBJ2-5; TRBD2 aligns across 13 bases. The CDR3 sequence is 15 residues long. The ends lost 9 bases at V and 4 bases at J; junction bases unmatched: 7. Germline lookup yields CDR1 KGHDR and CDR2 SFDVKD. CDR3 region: CATAPGLAGRETQYF. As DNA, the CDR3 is TGTGCCACCGCCCCGGGACTAGCGGGGCGAGAGACCCAGTACTTC.